This TCR beta chain was sequenced for a study of TIL therapy for anti-PD-1-resistant metastatic lung cancer. Study information: Most patients had lung adenocarcinoma; a few tumors were EGFR-mutant, two ALK-rearranged; half smoked currently or formerly.

The study, taken as a whole, reports: This highly selected cohort may not generalize to typical lung cancer patients. Many TIL product clones were absent from baseline tumor, suggesting clonal contraction.

About this clone: No antigen is known for it.

The time point was: pre-treatment sample, taken before nivolumab and TIL therapy. Pleural nodules or supraclavicular lymph nodes made up most of the excised metastases sampled. Sequencing used immunoSEQ v3. TCRdb keeps only in-frame clones here, not all; method: immunoSEQ multiplex PCR. The table lists roughly 92,000 clones, approximately 65% of them singletons. V lost 0 bases to trimming and J lost 4 bases, with 3 bases between them. The CDR3 has 12 residues. CDR1 MNHEY and CDR2 SMNVEV come from the germline V gene (reference sequence). This TCR came from a person between 25 and 80 years old with non-small cell lung cancer. The V and J genes are TRBV27 and TRBJ1-2, with D uncertain. The source was tumor tissue, collected at baseline. In DNA, the CDR3 is TGTGCCAGCAGTTTATCGGGCTATGGCTACACCTTC. Protein product: CASSLSGYGYTF.